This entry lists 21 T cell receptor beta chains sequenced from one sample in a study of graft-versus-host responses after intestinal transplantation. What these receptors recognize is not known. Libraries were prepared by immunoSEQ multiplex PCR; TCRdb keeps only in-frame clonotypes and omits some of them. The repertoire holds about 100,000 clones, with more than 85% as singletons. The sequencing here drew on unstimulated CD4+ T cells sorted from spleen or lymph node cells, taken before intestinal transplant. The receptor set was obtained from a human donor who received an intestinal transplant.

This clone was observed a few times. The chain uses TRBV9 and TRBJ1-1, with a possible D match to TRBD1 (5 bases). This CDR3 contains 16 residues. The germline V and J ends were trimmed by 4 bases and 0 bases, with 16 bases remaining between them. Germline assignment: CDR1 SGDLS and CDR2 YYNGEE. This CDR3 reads CASSLMAGKVNTEAFF. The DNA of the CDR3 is TGTGCCAGCAGCCTCATGGCAGGGAAGGTGAACACTGAAGCTTTCTTT.

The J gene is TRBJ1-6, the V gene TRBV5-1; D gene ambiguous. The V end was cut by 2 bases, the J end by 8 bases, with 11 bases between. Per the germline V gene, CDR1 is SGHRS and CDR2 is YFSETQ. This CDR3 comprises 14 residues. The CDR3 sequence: CASSFDDTDSPLHF. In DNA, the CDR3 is TGCGCCAGCAGCTTCGATGACACCGATTCACCCCTCCACTTT.

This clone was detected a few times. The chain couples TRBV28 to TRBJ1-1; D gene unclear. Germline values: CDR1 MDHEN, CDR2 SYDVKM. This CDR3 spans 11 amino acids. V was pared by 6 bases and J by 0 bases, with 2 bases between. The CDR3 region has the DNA TGTGCCAGCAGGGTGAACACTGAAGCTTTCTTT. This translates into CASRVNTEAFF.

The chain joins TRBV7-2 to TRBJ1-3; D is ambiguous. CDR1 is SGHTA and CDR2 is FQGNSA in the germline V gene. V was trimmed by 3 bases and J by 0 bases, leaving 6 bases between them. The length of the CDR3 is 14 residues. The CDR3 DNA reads TGTGCCAGCAGCTTCAAGGGCTCTGGAAACACCATATATTTT. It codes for CASSFKGSGNTIYF.

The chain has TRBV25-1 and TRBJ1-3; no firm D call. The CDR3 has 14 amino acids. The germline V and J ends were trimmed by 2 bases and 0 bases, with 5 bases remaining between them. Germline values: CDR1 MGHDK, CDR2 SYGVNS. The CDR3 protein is CASSEGSSGNTIYF. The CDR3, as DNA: TGTGCCAGCAGTGAAGGCAGCTCTGGAAACACCATATATTTT.

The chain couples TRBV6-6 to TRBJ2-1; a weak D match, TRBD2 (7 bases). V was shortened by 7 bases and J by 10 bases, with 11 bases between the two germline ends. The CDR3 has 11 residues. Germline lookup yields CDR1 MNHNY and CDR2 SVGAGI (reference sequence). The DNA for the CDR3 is TGTGCCAGCAAGGGGGAGGGAGAGCAGTTCTTC. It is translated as CASKGEGEQFF.

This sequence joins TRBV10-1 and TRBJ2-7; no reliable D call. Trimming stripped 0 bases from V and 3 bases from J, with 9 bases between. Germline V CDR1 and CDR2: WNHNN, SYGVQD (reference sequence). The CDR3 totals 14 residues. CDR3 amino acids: CASSESGRHYEQYF. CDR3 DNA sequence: TGCGCCAGCAGTGAGTCTGGCCGGCACTACGAGCAGTACTTC.

The CDR3 bases are TGTGCCAGCAGCTTGTCACTAGCGGGAGGTAGCAGGGATGAGCAGTTCTTC. It codes for CASSLSLAGGSRDEQFF. The chain uses TRBV5-4 and TRBJ2-1, with TRBD2 matching over 12 bases. V gave up 1 base and J gave up 8 bases; unmatched junction bases: 10. Germline V CDR1 and CDR2: SGHNT, YYREEE (reference sequence). The CDR3 totals 17 residues.

CDR3: CAISESAGSRGNQPQHF. The CDR3 DNA reads as TGTGCCATCAGTGAGTCAGCAGGGTCTCGAGGCAATCAGCCCCAGCATTTT. This sequence joins TRBV10-3 and TRBJ1-5, with a tentative D call TRBD1 (5 bases). Germline lookup yields CDR1 ENHRY and CDR2 SYGVKD. V was clipped by 0 bases and J by 2 bases, with 14 bases between them. CDR3 length: 17 residues.

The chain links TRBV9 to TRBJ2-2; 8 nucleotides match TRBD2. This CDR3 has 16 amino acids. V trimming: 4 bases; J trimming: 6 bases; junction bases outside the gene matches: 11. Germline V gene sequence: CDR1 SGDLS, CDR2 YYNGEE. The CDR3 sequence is CASSKGLGLKPGELFF. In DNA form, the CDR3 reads TGTGCCAGCAGCAAGGGACTAGGGCTGAAACCCGGGGAGCTGTTTTTT.

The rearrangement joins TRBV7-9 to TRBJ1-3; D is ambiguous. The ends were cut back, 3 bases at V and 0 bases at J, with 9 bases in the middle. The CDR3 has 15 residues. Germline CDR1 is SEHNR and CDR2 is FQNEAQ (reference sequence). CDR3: CASSFDRDSGNTIYF. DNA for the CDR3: TGTGCCAGCAGCTTCGATCGGGACTCTGGAAACACCATATATTTT.

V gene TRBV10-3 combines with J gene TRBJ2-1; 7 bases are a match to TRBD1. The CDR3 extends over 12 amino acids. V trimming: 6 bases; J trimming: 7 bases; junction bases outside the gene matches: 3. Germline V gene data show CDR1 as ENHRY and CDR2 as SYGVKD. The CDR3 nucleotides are TGTGCCATCAGGGGACAGTGGAATGAGCAGTTCTTC. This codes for CAIRGQWNEQFF.

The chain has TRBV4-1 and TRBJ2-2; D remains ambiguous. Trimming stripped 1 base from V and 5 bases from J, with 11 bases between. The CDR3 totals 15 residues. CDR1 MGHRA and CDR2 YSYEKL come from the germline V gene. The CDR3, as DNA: TGCGCCAGCAGCCAAGCGGGCGCGCGGACCGGGGAGCTGTTTTTT. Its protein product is CASSQAGARTGELFF.

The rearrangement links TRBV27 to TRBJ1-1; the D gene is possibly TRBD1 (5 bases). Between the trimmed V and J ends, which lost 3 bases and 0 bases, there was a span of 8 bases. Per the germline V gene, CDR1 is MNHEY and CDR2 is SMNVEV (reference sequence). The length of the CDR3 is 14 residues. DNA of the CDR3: TGTGCCAGCAGTTTTGGGGGATTGAACACTGAAGCTTTCTTT. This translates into CASSFGGLNTEAFF.

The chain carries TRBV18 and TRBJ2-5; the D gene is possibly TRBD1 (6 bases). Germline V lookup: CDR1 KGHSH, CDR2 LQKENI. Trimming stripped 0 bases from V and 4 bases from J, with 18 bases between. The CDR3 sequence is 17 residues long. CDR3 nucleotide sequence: TGTGCCAGCTCACCACCGAATTCTCTCGACAGGCGAGAGACCCAGTACTTC. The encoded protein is CASSPPNSLDRRETQYF. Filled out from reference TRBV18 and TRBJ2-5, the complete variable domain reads NAGVMQNPRHLVRRRGQEARLRCSPMKGHSHVYWYRQLPEEGLKFMVYLQKENIIDESGMPKERFSAEFPKEGPSILRIQQVVRGDSAAYFCASSPPNSLDRRETQYFGPGTRLLVL.

CDR3: CASRQGEKLFF. The CDR3 bases are TGCGCCAGCAGACAGGGTGAAAAACTGTTTTTT. The chain uses TRBV5-1 and TRBJ1-4; TRBD1 might be the D (6 bases). The germline V and J ends were trimmed by 5 bases and 7 bases, with 6 bases remaining between them. From germline, CDR1 is SGHRS and CDR2 YFSETQ. The CDR3 is made up of 11 amino acids. Complete variable domain (other parts from reference TRBV5-1 and TRBJ1-4): KAGVTQTPRYLIKTRGQQVTLSCSPISGHRSVSWYQQTPGQGLQFLFEYFSETQRNKGNFPGRFSGRQFSNSRSEMNVSTLELGDSALYLCASRQGEKLFFGSGTQLSVL.

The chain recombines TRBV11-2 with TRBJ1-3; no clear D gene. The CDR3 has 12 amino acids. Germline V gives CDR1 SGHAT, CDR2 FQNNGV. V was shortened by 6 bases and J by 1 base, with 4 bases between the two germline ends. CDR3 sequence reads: CASSRSGNTIYF. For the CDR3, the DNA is TGTGCCAGCAGTCGTTCTGGAAACACCATATATTTT.

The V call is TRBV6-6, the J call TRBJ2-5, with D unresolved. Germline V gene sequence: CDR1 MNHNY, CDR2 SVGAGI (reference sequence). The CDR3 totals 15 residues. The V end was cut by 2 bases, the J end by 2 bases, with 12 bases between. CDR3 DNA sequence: TGTGCCAGCAGTTACGGGTCAGCTAATCAAGAGACCCAGTACTTC. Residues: CASSYGSANQETQYF.

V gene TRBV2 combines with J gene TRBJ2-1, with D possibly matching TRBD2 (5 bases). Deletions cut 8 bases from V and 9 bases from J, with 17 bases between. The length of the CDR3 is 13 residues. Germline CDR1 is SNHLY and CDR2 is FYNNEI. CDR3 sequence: CASAGDGTGEQFF. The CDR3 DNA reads TGTGCCAGCGCCGGGGATGGAACGGGTGAGCAGTTCTTC.

The CDR3 spells CASSFTGGDGSNEQFF. The CDR3 DNA is TGTGCCAGCAGCTTTACAGGGGGTGACGGGAGCAATGAGCAGTTCTTC. The chain has TRBV5-5 and TRBJ2-1, with 8 bases identical to TRBD1. V lost 2 bases and J lost 6; bases outside the gene matches: 10. Germline V lookup: CDR1 SGHKS, CDR2 YYEKEE (reference sequence). The CDR3 loop spans 16 amino acids.

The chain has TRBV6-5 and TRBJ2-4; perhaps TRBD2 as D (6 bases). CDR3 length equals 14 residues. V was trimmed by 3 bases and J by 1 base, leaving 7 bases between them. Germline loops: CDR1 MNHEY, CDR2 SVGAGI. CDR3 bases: TGTGCCAGCAGTTATGCGGGGGCCAAAAACATTCAGTACTTC. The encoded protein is CASSYAGAKNIQYF.